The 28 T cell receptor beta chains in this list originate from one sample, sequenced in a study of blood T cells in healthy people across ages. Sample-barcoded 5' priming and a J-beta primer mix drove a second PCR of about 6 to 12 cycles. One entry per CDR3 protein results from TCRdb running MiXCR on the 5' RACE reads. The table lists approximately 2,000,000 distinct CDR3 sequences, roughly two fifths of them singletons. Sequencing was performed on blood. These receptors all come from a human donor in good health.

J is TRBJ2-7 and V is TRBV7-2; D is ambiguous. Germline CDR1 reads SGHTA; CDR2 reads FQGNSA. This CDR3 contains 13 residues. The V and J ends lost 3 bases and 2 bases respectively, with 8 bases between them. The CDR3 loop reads CASSFDNPYEQYF. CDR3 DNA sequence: TGTGCCAGCAGCTTCGACAACCCCTACGAGCAGTACTTC.

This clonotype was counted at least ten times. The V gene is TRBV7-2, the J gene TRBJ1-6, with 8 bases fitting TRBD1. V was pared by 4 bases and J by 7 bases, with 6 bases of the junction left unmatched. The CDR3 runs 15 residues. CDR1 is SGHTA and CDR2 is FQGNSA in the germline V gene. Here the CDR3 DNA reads TGTGCCAGCAGCTCTCGGACAGGGAACAATTCACCCCTCCACTTT. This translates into CASSSRTGNNSPLHF.

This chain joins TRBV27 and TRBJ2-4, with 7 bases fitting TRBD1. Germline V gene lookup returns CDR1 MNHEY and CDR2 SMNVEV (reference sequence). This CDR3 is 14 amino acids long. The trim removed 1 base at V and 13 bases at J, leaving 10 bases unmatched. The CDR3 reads CASSLWRQGGEQYF. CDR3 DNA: TGTGCCAGCAGTTTATGGCGACAGGGTGGGGAGCAGTACTTC.

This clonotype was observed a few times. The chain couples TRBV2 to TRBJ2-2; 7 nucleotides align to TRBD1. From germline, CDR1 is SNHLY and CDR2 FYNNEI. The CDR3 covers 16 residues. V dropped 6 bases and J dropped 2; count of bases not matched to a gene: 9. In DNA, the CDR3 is TGTGCCAGCAGACCTAGGACAGGCGCCAACACCGGGGAGCTGTTTTTT. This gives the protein CASRPRTGANTGELFF.

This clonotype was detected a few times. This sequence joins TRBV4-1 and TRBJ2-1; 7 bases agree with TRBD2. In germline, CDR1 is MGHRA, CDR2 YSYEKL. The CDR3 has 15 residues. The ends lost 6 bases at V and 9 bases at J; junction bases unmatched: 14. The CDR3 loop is CASSPSGNWETEQFF. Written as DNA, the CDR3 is TGCGCCAGCAGTCCGAGCGGGAATTGGGAAACTGAGCAGTTCTTC.

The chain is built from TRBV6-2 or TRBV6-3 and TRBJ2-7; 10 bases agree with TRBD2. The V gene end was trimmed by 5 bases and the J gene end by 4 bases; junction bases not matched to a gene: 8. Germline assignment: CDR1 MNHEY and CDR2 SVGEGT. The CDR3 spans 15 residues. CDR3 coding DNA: TGTGCCAGCAGTCCGTCCTGGACTAGCGGTTACGAGCAGTACTTC. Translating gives CASSPSWTSGYEQYF.

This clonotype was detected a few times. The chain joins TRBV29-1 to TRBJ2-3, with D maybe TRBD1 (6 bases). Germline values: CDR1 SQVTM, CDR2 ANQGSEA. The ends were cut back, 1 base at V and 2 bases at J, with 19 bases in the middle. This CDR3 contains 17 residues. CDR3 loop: CSVEGGRYLYSTDTQYF. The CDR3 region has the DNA TGCAGCGTTGAAGGGGGGCGATACCTATATTCCACAGATACGCAGTATTTT.

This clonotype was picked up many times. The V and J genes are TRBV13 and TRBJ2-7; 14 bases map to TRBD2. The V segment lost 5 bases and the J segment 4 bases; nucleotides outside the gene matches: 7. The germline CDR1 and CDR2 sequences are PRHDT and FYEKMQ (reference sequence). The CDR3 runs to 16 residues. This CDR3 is CASSQGTSGGLYEQYF. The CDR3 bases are TGTGCCAGCAGCCAAGGGACTAGCGGGGGATTATACGAGCAGTACTTC. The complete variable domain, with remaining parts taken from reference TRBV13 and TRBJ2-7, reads AAGVIQSPRHLIKEKRETATLKCYPIPRHDTVYWYQQGPGQDPQFLISFYEKMQSDKGSIPDRFSAQQFSDYHSELNMSSLELGDSALYFCASSQGTSGGLYEQYFGPGTRLTVT.

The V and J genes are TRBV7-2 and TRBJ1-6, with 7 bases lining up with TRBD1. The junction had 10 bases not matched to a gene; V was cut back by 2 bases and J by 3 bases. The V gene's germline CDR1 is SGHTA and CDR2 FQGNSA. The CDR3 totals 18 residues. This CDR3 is CASSLLIVGTDYNSPLHF. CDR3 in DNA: TGTGCCAGCAGCTTATTGATTGTGGGGACAGACTATAATTCACCCCTCCACTTT.

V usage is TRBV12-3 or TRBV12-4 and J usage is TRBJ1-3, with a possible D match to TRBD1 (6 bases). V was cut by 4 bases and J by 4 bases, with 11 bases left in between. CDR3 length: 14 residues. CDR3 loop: CASSYGGRGNTIYF. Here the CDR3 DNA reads TGTGCCAGCAGTTATGGGGGGCGCGGAAACACCATATATTTT.

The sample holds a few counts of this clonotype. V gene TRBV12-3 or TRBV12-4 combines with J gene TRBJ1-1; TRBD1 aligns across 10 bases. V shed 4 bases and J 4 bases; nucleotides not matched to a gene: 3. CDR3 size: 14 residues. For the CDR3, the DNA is TGTGCCAGCAGTTATAGGACAGGGGGCACTGAAGCTTTCTTT. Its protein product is CASSYRTGGTEAFF.

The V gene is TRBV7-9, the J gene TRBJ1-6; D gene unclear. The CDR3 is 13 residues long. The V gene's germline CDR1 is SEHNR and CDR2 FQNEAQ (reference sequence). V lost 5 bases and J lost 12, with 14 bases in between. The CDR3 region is CASSPASPGPLHF. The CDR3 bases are TGTGCCAGCAGCCCCGCAAGCCCCGGACCCCTCCACTTT.

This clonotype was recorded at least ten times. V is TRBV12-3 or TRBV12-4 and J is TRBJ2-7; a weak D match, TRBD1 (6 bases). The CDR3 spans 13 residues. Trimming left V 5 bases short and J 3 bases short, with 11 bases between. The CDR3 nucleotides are TGTGCCAGCAGTCCAACAGGGATCTACGAGCAGTACTTC. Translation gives CASSPTGIYEQYF.

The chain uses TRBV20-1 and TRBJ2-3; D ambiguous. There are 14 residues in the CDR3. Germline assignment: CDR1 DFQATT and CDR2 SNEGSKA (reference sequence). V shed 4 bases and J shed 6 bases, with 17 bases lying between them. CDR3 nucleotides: TGCAGTGCTACCCGAGGCGCAGCGAAGGATACGCAGTATTTT. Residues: CSATRGAAKDTQYF.

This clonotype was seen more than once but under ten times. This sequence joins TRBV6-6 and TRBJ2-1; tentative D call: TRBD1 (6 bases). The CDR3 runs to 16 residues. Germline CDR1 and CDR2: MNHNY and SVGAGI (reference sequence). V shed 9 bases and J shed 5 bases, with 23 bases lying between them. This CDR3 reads CASGDTTMSRDNEQFF. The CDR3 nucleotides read TGTGCCAGTGGGGACACCACAATGAGTCGGGACAATGAGCAGTTCTTC.

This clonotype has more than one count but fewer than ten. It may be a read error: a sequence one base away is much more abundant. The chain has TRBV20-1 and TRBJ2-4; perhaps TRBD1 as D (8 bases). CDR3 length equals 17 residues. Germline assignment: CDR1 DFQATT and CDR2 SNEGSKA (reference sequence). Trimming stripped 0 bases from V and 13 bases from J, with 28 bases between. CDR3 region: CSARDPLTTGDYNEQYF. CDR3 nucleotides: TGCAGTGCTAGAGATCCCCTCACGACAGGGGACTACAATGAGCAGTACTTC.

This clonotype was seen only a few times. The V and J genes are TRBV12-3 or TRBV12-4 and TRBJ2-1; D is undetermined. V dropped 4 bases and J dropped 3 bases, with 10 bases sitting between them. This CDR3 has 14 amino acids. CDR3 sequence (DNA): TGTGCCAGCAGTTCGGGCAGGTACTACAATGAGCAGTTCTTC. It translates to CASSSGRYYNEQFF.

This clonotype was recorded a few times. The CDR3 spells CSAGGGSNQPQHF. CDR3 nucleotide sequence: TGCAGTGCTGGGGGGGGGAGCAATCAGCCCCAGCATTTT. The chain couples TRBV20-1 to TRBJ1-5; a weak D match, TRBD1 (5 bases). The CDR3 runs 13 residues. Looked up from germline, CDR1 is DFQATT and CDR2 is SNEGSKA (reference sequence). Trimming removed 5 bases at V and 1 base at J, with 9 bases between.

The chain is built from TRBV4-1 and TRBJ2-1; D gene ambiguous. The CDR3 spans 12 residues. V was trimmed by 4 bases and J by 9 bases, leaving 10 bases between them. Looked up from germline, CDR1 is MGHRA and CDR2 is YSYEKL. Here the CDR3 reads CASSPGTAEQFF. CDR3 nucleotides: TGCGCCAGCAGCCCAGGTACCGCTGAGCAGTTCTTC.

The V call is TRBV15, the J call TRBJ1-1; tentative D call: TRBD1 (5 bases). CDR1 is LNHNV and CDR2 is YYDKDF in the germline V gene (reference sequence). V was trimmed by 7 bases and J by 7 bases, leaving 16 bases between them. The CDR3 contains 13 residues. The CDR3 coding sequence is TGTGCCACCACCCGGGGCATAGACGGTGAAGCTTTCTTT. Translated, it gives CATTRGIDGEAFF.

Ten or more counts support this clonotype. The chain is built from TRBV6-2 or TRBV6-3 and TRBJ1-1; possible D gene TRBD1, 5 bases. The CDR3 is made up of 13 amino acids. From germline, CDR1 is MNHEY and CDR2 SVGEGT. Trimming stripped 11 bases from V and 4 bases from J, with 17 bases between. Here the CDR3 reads CASARGEVTEAFF. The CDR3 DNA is TGTGCCTCAGCCCGGGGCGAGGTCACTGAAGCTTTCTTT.

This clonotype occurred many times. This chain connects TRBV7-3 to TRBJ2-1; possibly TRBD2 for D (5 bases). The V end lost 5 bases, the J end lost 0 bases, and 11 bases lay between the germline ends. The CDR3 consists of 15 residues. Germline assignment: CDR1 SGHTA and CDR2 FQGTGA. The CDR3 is CASSPGVSSYNEQFF. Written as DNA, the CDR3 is TGTGCCAGCAGCCCCGGGGTAAGCTCCTACAATGAGCAGTTCTTC.

CDR3 sequence reads: CASSLRTGGGLDTQYF. CDR3 in DNA: TGTGCCAGCAGCTTACGGACAGGGGGCGGGTTAGATACGCAGTATTTT. The V gene is TRBV7-2, the J gene TRBJ2-3, with 11 nucleotides matching TRBD1. The CDR3 is 16 amino acids. The junction had 6 bases not matched to a gene; V was cut back by 2 bases and J by 5 bases. CDR1 is SGHTA and CDR2 is FQGNSA in the germline V gene.

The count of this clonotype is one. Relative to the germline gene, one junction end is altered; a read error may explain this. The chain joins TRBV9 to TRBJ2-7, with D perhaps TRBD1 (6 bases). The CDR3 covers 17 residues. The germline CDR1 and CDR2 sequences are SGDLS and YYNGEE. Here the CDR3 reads CASSVGGGWARSEEQCF. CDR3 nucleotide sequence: TGTGCCAGCAGCGTAGGAGGGGGTTGGGCTAGATCGGAGGAGCAGTGCTTC.

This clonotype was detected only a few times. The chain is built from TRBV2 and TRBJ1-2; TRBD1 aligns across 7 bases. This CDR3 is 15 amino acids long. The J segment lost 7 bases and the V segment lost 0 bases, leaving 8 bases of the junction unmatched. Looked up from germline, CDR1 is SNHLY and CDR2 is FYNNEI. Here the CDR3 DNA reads TGTGCCAGCAGTGAAGCAGGACAGGTTGGTGGTGGCTACACCTTC. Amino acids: CASSEAGQVGGGYTF.

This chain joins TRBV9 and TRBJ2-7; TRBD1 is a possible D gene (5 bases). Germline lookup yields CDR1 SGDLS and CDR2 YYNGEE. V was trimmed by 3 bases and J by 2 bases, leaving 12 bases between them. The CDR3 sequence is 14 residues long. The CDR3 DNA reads TGTGCCAGCAGCGCAAAGGGGAAGCCCTACGAGCAGTACTTC. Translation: CASSAKGKPYEQYF.

The CDR3 is CASSPQTAGANVLTF. The CDR3 bases are TGTGCCAGCTCACCACAGACAGCTGGGGCCAACGTCCTGACTTTC. V is TRBV18 and J is TRBJ2-6, with D tentatively TRBD1 (5 bases). Germline V gene lookup returns CDR1 KGHSH and CDR2 LQKENI. Trimming stripped 1 base from V and 2 bases from J, with 6 bases between. The CDR3 covers 15 residues.

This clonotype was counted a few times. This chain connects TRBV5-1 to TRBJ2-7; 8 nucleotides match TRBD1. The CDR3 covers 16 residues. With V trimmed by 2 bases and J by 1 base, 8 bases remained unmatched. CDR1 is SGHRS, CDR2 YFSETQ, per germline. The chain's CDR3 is CASSLPRTGLSYEQYF. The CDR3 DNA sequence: TGCGCCAGCAGCTTACCGAGGACAGGGTTGTCCTACGAGCAGTACTTC.